Listed below are T cell receptor beta chains from one sample, sequenced in a study of OX40 agonist ivuxolimab in advanced cancers. The data were produced by immunoSEQ multiplex PCR, yet TCRdb's version contains in-frame clones alone and is incomplete. Here the sample spans about 76,000 clones, 70% to 90% being singletons. Sample: CD4+ or CD8+ T cells sorted from blood, taken in a trial of the OX40 agonist ivuxolimab. Source of these receptors: an adult with an advanced solid tumor such as melanoma, head and neck, liver or kidney cancer. Both conserved end residues are part of each CDR3. Fields, in order: clone size, D gene, J gene, V gene, CDR3 DNA, CDR3 protein. The D gene is left open where the match is weak. Expanded clones are given a class, and other clones once, few, many or no size at all.

>-|TRBD2|TRBJ2-3|TRBV5-1
TGCGCCAGCAGCGACCCTAGCGGGGCTACAGATACGCAGTATTTT
CASSDPSGATDTQYF
>-|-|TRBJ2-1|TRBV10-1
TGCGCCAGCAGTAAACAGGGATTAGGCGCTAATGAGCAGTTCTTC
CASSKQGLGANEQFF
>once|-|TRBJ1-5|TRBV2
TGTGCCAGCAGGATAGACAGGAAAGACAATCAGCCCCAGCATTTT
CASRIDRKDNQPQHF
>-|-|TRBJ2-3|TRBV11-3
TGTGCCAGCAGCTTAGGGATAACTAGCACAGATACGCAGTATTTT
CASSLGITSTDTQYF
>few|-|TRBJ2-7|TRBV28
TGTGCCAGCAGTTTTGTGACAGTCTCCTACGAGCAGTACTTC
CASSFVTVSYEQYF
>-|-|TRBJ1-1|TRBV30
TGTGCCTGGAGTGCCCTCAGCGTCCCTGAAGCTTTCTTT
CAWSALSVPEAFF
>-|TRBD1|TRBJ2-2|TRBV6-1
TGTGCCAGCAGCTCCGGGACAGGGGCCTCCGGGGAGCTGTTTTTT
CASSSGTGASGELFF
>-|-|TRBJ1-6|TRBV11-3
TGTGCCAGCAGCTTAGGGCAGAATTCACCCCTCCACTTT
CASSLGQNSPLHF
>-|-|TRBJ2-5|TRBV7-2
TGTGCCAGCAGCTTATATGACGGTAAAGAGACCCAGTACTTC
CASSLYDGKETQYF
>once|TRBD1|TRBJ1-1|TRBV7-2
TGTGCCAGCAGATCCCGGACAGGGAAGAACACTGAAGCTTTCTTT
CASRSRTGKNTEAFF